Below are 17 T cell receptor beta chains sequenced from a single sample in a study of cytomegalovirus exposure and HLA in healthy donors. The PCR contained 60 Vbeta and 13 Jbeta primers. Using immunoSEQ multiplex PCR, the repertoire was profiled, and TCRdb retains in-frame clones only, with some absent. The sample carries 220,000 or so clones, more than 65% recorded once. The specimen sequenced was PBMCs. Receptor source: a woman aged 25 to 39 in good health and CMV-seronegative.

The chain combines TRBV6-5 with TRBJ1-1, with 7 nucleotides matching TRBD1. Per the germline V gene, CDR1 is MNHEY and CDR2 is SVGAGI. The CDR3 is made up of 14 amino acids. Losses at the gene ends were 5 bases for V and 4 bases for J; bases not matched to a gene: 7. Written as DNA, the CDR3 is TGTGCCAGCAGTGAAGGACAGGTTTTCACTGAAGCTTTCTTT. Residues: CASSEGQVFTEAFF.

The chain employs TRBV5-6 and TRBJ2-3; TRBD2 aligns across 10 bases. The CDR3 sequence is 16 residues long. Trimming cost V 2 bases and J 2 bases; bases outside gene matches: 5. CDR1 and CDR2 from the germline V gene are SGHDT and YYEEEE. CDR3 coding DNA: TGTGCCAGCAGCTTTAGGACTAGCGGTTTCACAGATACGCAGTATTTT. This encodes CASSFRTSGFTDTQYF.

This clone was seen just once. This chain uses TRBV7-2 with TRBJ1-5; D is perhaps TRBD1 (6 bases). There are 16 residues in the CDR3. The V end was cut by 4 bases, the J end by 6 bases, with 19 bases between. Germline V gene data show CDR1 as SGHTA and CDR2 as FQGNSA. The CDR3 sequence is CASSSSAGAQGQPQHF. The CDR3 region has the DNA TGTGCCAGCAGCTCCTCCGCGGGGGCGCAGGGTCAGCCCCAGCATTTT.

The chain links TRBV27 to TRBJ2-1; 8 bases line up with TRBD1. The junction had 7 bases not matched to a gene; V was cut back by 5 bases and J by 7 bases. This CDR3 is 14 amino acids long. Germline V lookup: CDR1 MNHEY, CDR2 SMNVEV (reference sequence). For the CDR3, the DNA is TGTGCCAGCAGTCTATGGACAGGGCAGAATGAGCAGTTCTTC. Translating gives CASSLWTGQNEQFF.

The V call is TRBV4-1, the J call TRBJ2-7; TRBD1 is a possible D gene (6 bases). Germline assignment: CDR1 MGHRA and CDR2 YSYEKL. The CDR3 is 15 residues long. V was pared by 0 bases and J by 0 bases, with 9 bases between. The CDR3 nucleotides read TGCGCCAGCAGCCAAGAAGTAGGGGGCTCCTACGAGCAGTACTTC. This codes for CASSQEVGGSYEQYF.

This CDR3 reads CASSPPGGLTDTQYF. CDR3 nucleotide sequence: TGTGCCAGCAGCCCGCCGGGGGGGCTCACAGATACGCAGTATTTT. J is TRBJ2-3 and V is TRBV7-9; TRBD2 matches at 8 bases. Germline CDR1 SEHNR, CDR2 FQNEAQ (reference sequence). CDR3 size: 15 residues. The ends lost 5 bases at V and 2 bases at J; junction bases unmatched: 6.

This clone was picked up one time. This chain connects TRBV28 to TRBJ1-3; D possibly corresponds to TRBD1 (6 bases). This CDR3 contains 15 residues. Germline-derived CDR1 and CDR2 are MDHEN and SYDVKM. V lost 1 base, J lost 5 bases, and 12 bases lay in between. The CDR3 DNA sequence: TGTGCCAGCAGTTTATCAGGGGCCAGGAGAAACACCATATATTTT. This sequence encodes CASSLSGARRNTIYF.

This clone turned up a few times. CDR3 in DNA: TGTGCCAGCAGATCACGGGACTCTACCAATGAGCAGTTCTTC. Encoded protein: CASRSRDSTNEQFF. The chain uses TRBV7-9 and TRBJ2-1; TRBD2 is a possible D gene (6 bases). The CDR3 extends over 14 amino acids. V was shortened by 6 bases and J by 6 bases, with 15 bases between the two germline ends. The germline V gene encodes CDR1 SEHNR and CDR2 FQNEAQ (reference sequence).

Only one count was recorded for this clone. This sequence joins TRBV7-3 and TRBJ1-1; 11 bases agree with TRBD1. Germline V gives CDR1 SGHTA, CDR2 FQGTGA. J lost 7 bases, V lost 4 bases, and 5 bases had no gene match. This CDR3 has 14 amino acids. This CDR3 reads CASSSGTGGNEAFF. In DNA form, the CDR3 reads TGTGCCAGCAGCTCCGGGACAGGGGGGAATGAAGCTTTCTTT.

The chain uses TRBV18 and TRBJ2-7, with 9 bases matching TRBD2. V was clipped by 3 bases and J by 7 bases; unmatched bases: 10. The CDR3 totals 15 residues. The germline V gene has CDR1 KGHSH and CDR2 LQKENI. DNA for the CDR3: TGTGCCAGCTCACCCCCTTGGGCGGGAGGGAGAGAGCAGTACTTC. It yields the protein CASSPPWAGGREQYF. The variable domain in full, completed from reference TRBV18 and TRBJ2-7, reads NAGVMQNPRHLVRRRGQEARLRCSPMKGHSHVYWYRQLPEEGLKFMVYLQKENIIDESGMPKERFSAEFPKEGPSILRIQQVVRGDSAAYFCASSPPWAGGREQYFGPGTRLTVT.

The CDR3 nucleotides are TGTGCCAGCAGCTCAAAAGGGGCTTCACCCCTCCACTTT. It codes for CASSSKGASPLHF. This chain uses TRBV13 with TRBJ1-6; perhaps TRBD1 as D (5 bases). V dropped 4 bases and J dropped 9 bases, with 10 bases sitting between them. The CDR3 is 13 residues long. In germline, CDR1 is PRHDT, CDR2 FYEKMQ (reference sequence).

The CDR3 spells CASSTWTGQDSPLHF. The CDR3 nucleotides are TGCGCCAGCAGCACCTGGACAGGCCAGGATTCACCCCTCCACTTT. The rearrangement uses TRBV5-1 and TRBJ1-6, with 7 positions matching TRBD1. This CDR3 spans 15 amino acids. Germline V CDR1 and CDR2: SGHRS, YFSETQ. J gave up 8 bases and V 4 bases, and 9 bases lay outside the gene matches.

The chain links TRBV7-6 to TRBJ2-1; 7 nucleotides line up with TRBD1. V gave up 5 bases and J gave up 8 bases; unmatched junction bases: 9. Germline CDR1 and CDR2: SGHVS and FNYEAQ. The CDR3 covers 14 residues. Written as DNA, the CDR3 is TGTGCCAGCAGCCCCACCGACAGGGTTGATGAGCAGTTCTTC. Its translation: CASSPTDRVDEQFF.

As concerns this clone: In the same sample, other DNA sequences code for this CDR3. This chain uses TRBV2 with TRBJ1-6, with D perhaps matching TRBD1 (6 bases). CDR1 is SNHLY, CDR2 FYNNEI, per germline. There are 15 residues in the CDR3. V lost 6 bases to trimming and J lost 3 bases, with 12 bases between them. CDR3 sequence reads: CASSETGLYNSPLHF. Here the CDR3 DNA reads TGTGCCAGCAGCGAAACAGGGCTCTATAATTCACCCCTCCACTTT. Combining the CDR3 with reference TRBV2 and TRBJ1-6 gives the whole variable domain EPEVTQTPSHQVTQMGQEVILRCVPISNHLYFYWYRQILGQKVEFLVSFYNNEISEKSEIFDDQFSVERPDGSNFTLKIRSTKLEDSAMYFCASSETGLYNSPLHFGNGTRLTVT.

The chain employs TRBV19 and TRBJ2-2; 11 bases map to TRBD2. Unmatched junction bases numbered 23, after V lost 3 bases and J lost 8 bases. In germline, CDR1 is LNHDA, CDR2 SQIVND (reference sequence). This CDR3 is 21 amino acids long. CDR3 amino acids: CASSIMGRATSSGGASGELFF. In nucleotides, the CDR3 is TGTGCCAGTAGTATCATGGGGCGAGCGACGAGTAGCGGGGGGGCTTCGGGGGAGCTGTTTTTT.

The CDR3 DNA follows: TGTGCCAGCAGCCCGACCGGGACAGGTTCCTACAATGAGCAGTTCTTC. Its protein is CASSPTGTGSYNEQFF. J is TRBJ2-1 and V is TRBV5-8; 8 bases fit TRBD1. Germline CDR1 SGHTS, CDR2 YDEGEE. Trimming cost V 4 bases and J 1 base; bases outside gene matches: 7. CDR3 size: 16 residues.

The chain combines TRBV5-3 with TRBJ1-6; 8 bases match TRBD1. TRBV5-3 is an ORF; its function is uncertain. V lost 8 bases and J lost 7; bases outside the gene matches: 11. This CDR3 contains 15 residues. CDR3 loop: CASSFGQGGNSPLHF. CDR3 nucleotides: TGTGCCAGCAGTTTCGGACAGGGCGGGAATTCACCCCTCCACTTT.